These T cell receptor beta chains were read from a single sample in a study of metastatic and nonmetastatic thyroid tumors. With MiXCR, TCRdb reprocessed the PCR reads. This table holds 35,000 to 45,000 clones, about 12% found once. Sequenced: blood. Receptor source: a male donor with papillary thyroid cancer or a benign thyroid nodule (not recorded which). Some clones in this sample may be carry-over from other donors' samples. CDR3s include the opening cysteine and the closing phenylalanine or tryptophan. The D gene is left open where the match is weak. A row's size may be missing; if present it is once, few, many or a size class.

clone size	V gene	D gene	J gene	CDR3 DNA	CDR3 protein
many	TRBV20-1	TRBD2	TRBJ2-7	TGCAGTGCACCGGACAGGACCAGCTCTAGCGGGGATTTCTACGAGCAGTACTTC	CSAPDRTSSSGDFYEQYF
many	TRBV7-8	NA	TRBJ1-1	TGTGCCAGCAGCTTAATTCGGGTGAACACTGAAGCTTTCTTT	CASSLIRVNTEAFF
many	TRBV28	NA	TRBJ1-3	TGTGCCAGCAGTCAGGGATCAGGAAACACCATATATTTT	CASSQGSGNTIYF
many	TRBV14	NA	TRBJ2-7	TGTGCCAGCAGCCTAGGCTCCTACGAGCAGTACTTC	CASSLGSYEQYF
many	TRBV2	NA	TRBJ2-1	TGTGCCAGTCAGGTCTCCCCTTACAATGAGCAGTTCTTC	CASQVSPYNEQFF
many	TRBV12-3/TRBV12-4	NA	TRBJ2-6	TGTGCCAGCAGTCTAGACCGGACCTCTGGGGCCAACGTCCTGACTTTC	CASSLDRTSGANVLTF
many	TRBV5-1	NA	TRBJ2-2	TGCGCCAGCAGCTCAAAAATTGACACGAACACCGGGGAGCTGTTTTTT	CASSSKIDTNTGELFF
many	TRBV12-3/TRBV12-4	NA	TRBJ1-1	TGTGCCAGCAGTCCCGGGACCCTAGTGGAGGAAGCTTTCTTT	CASSPGTLVEEAFF
many	TRBV19	NA	TRBJ2-1	TGTGCCAGTAGTATGAATGGGCGGGGTTACTACAATGAGCAGTTCTTC	CASSMNGRGYYNEQFF
NA	TRBV18	TRBD1	TRBJ1-1	TGTGCCAGCTCACCACAGGGACAGGGACACACTGAAGCTTTCTTT	CASSPQGQGHTEAFF
NA	TRBV28	TRBD1	TRBJ1-3	TGTGCCAGCCCTAAGACAGGGGGAAACACCATATATTTT	CASPKTGGNTIYF
many	TRBV27	TRBD1	TRBJ2-1	TGTGCCAGCAGCAGTCCCTCCCGGGACAGGGTAAATGAGCAGTTCTTC	CASSSPSRDRVNEQFF
few	TRBV12-3/TRBV12-4	NA	TRBJ1-2	TGTGCCAGCAGCCTGGATTTATCCCCCTTTGGCTACACCTTC	CASSLDLSPFGYTF
many	TRBV4-3	NA	TRBJ2-3	TGCGCCAGCAGCCAAGACAGGCTCGGACCAGATACGCAGTATTTT	CASSQDRLGPDTQYF
many	TRBV6-1	NA	TRBJ1-4	TGTGCCAGCAGTGGGATCAGAGAAGATTTAGAAAAACTGTTTTTT	CASSGIREDLEKLFF
NA	TRBV18	NA	TRBJ1-1	TGTGCCAGCTCACCACCGTCTTCGTCACTGACTGAAGCTTTCTTT	CASSPPSSSLTEAFF
many	TRBV11-2	NA	TRBJ1-2	TGTGCCAGCAGCCGAGGTAGACAGGTGTTCTATGGCTACACCTTC	CASSRGRQVFYGYTF
many	TRBV19	TRBD1	TRBJ1-1	TGTGCCAGTAGTGCCCACCTAGGGGGCGGGGAAACTGAAGCTTTCTTT	CASSAHLGGGETEAFF
many	TRBV18	NA	TRBJ2-7	TGTGCCAGCTCACCTACTAGCTCCTACGAGCAGTACTTC	CASSPTSSYEQYF
many	TRBV12-3/TRBV12-4	NA	TRBJ2-7	TGTGCCAGCAGTTTGCGACAGAACTACGAGCAGTACTTC	CASSLRQNYEQYF
many	TRBV2	NA	TRBJ1-2	TGTGCCAGCAGTGAAGAGCGCAGCTACTATGGCTACACCTTC	CASSEERSYYGYTF
many	TRBV11-2	NA	TRBJ2-3	TGTGCCAGCAGCTTATCCCCAGCTTTAAGCACAGATACGCAGTATTTT	CASSLSPALSTDTQYF
many	TRBV6-1	NA	TRBJ2-3	TGTGCCAGCAGTGAAGGGGCAGGGACAGATACGCAGTATTTT	CASSEGAGTDTQYF
many	TRBV28	TRBD2	TRBJ2-3	TGTGCCAGCAGTTCCCTCGGGACTAGCGGGAGGGCTGACACAGATACGCAGTATTTT	CASSSLGTSGRADTDTQYF
many	TRBV20-1	NA	TRBJ2-7	TGCAGTGCTAGCCTACCACAGGGGACTGGGGAGCAGTACTTC	CSASLPQGTGEQYF
medium-sized	TRBV6-1	NA	TRBJ2-1	TGTGCCGCAGTAGGGGCCGGCAATGAGCAGTTCTTC	CAAVGAGNEQFF
many	TRBV10-1	TRBD2	TRBJ2-2	TGCGCCAGCAGCATTGGACTAGCGGGAGGCACCGGGGAGCTGTTTTTT	CASSIGLAGGTGELFF
many	TRBV9	NA	TRBJ1-2	TGTGCCAGCAGCCCCTGGCGTAGGGATGGCTACACCTTC	CASSPWRRDGYTF
many	TRBV27	NA	TRBJ2-7	TGTGCCAGCAGTTTATTACCTCCCCAGACGGGGAGAAACTCCTACGAGCAGTACTTC	CASSLLPPQTGRNSYEQYF
few	TRBV19	TRBD1	TRBJ1-3	TGTGCCACCCACAGGGGGCCTGGAAACACCATATATTTT	CATHRGPGNTIYF